Below are 27 T cell receptor beta chains sequenced from a single sample in a study of immune evolution from preneoplasia to lung adenocarcinoma. Sequenced by immunoSEQ multiplex PCR; TCRdb stores in-frame clones only, minus some. The sample records tens of thousands of clones, approximately 79% being singletons. What was sequenced was FFPE invasive lung adenocarcinoma tissue. The source is a person in their sixties with lung adenocarcinoma.

This sequence joins TRBV5-4 and TRBJ2-5; D gene uncertain. CDR1 is SGHNT, CDR2 YYREEE, per germline (reference sequence). V shed 0 bases and J shed 5 bases, with 8 bases lying between them. The CDR3 consists of 13 residues. CDR3 sequence reads: CASSLGGFETQYF. CDR3 sequence (DNA): TGTGCCAGCAGCTTGGGTGGTTTTGAGACCCAGTACTTC.

The V gene is TRBV27, the J gene TRBJ2-1; TRBD2 agrees at 10 bases. With V trimmed by 2 bases and J by 6 bases, 7 bases remained unmatched. Germline V lookup: CDR1 MNHEY, CDR2 SMNVEV (reference sequence). This CDR3 is built from 16 residues. This chain's CDR3 is CASSLVGLAGGNEQFF. The CDR3, as DNA: TGTGCCAGCAGTTTAGTGGGCTTAGCGGGAGGCAATGAGCAGTTCTTC.

V gene TRBV5-5 combines with J gene TRBJ1-1; no reliable D call. The CDR3 sequence is 12 residues long. CDR1 SGHKS and CDR2 YYEKEE come from the germline V gene (reference sequence). Trimming pared 7 bases from V and 5 bases from J, leaving 12 bases between. CDR3 amino acids: CASARQETEAFF. CDR3 nucleotide sequence: TGTGCCAGCGCCAGACAAGAGACTGAAGCTTTCTTT.

This chain uses TRBV29-1 with TRBJ2-1; 11 nucleotides match TRBD2. The CDR3 has 14 amino acids. Germline values: CDR1 SQVTM, CDR2 ANQGSEA. J gave up 4 bases and V 3 bases, and 2 bases lay outside the gene matches. The CDR3 coding sequence is TGCAGCGTTGATGGGACTAGCGGATACAATGAGCAGTTCTTC. As protein: CSVDGTSGYNEQFF.

The chain has TRBV19 and TRBJ1-3; no clear D gene. Trimming stripped 3 bases from V and 0 bases from J, with 15 bases between. Germline lookup yields CDR1 LNHDA and CDR2 SQIVND (reference sequence). CDR3 length equals 17 residues. In DNA, the CDR3 is TGTGCCAGTAGTATTTTTGGTGGAGGTGCCTCTGGAAACACCATATATTTT. The encoded protein is CASSIFGGGASGNTIYF.

The genes are TRBV7-2 and TRBJ1-5; D is undetermined. Germline V gene data show CDR1 as SGHTA and CDR2 as FQGNSA. V lost 3 bases, J lost 1 base, and 10 bases lay in between. This CDR3 is built from 15 residues. The DNA of the CDR3 is TGTGCCAGCAGCTTTTCAAGCGGCAGCAATCAGCCCCAGCATTTT. The encoded protein is CASSFSSGSNQPQHF.

The V and J genes are TRBV5-4 and TRBJ2-3; no clear D gene. The CDR3 consists of 15 residues. V lost 0 bases, J lost 2 bases, and 10 bases lay in between. Germline lookup yields CDR1 SGHNT and CDR2 YYREEE (reference sequence). CDR3 bases: TGTGCCAGCAGCTTGGGCCCTCAGATCACAGATACGCAGTATTTT. Translation: CASSLGPQITDTQYF.

J is TRBJ2-1 and V is TRBV7-9; D uncertain. The V and J ends lost 3 bases and 8 bases respectively, with 2 bases between them. The CDR3 covers 10 residues. Germline V gene sequence: CDR1 SEHNR, CDR2 FQNEAQ (reference sequence). CDR3 region: CASSFHEQFF. The CDR3 DNA sequence: TGTGCCAGCAGCTTCCATGAGCAGTTCTTC.

CDR3: CARQGLNSYEQYF. The CDR3, as DNA: TGTGCCAGGCAGGGTTTGAACTCCTACGAGCAGTACTTC. V and J are TRBV2 and TRBJ2-7, with D perhaps matching TRBD1 (5 bases). The CDR3 is 13 residues long. The V gene's germline CDR1 is SNHLY and CDR2 FYNNEI. The V end lost 9 bases, the J end lost 0 bases, and 12 bases lay between the germline ends. The full variable domain, with the rest looked up from reference TRBV2 and TRBJ2-7, is EPEVTQTPSHQVTQMGQEVILRCVPISNHLYFYWYRQILGQKVEFLVSFYNNEISEKSEIFDDQFSVERPDGSNFTLKIRSTKLEDSAMYFCARQGLNSYEQYFGPGTRLTVT.

The rearrangement joins TRBV6-5 to TRBJ2-7, with D unclear. The germline CDR1 and CDR2 sequences are MNHEY and SVGAGI. The CDR3 runs 13 residues. Trimming pared 5 bases from V and 3 bases from J, leaving 11 bases between. CDR3 region: CASSGQGYYEQYF. The CDR3 nucleotides read TGTGCCAGCAGTGGGCAAGGCTACTACGAGCAGTACTTC.

V gene TRBV29-1 combines with J gene TRBJ1-1; no clear D gene. Trimming took off 7 bases at V and 0 bases at J, with 12 bases between the two ends. In germline, CDR1 is SQVTM, CDR2 ANQGSEA. The CDR3 is 13 residues long. The CDR3 reads CSGRAGLNTEAFF. CDR3 DNA sequence: TGCAGCGGCCGGGCCGGTTTGAACACTGAAGCTTTCTTT.

As concerns this clone: The conserved phenylalanine or tryptophan normally closing the CDR3 is absent here, so this likely arose from a read error. The DNA is left out, because the CDR3 cannot be placed on it with certainty; the CDR3 is given as TCRdb lists it. The chain uses TRBV12-2 and TRBJ2-4; the table's D gene call, TRBD1, was not cross checked with the DNA. TRBV12-2 is labeled a pseudogene. The CDR3 length is 11 residues, termini included. The CDR3 is CASHIQGAILD.

V gene TRBV5-1 combines with J gene TRBJ2-3; unclear D gene. This CDR3 has 17 residues. Trimming removed 0 bases at V and 5 bases at J, with 19 bases between. The germline gives CDR1 SGHRS, CDR2 YFSETQ. The CDR3 nucleotides are TGCGCCAGCAGCTTGGTCCAACAGAGGTGGCGAGGAGATACGCAGTATTTT. This gives the protein CASSLVQQRWRGDTQYF.

The chain recombines TRBV7-2 with TRBJ2-1; D unresolved. CDR1 is SGHTA, CDR2 FQGNSA, per germline. Trimming pared 3 bases from V and 0 bases from J, leaving 9 bases between. The CDR3 has 15 residues. The CDR3 loop reads CASSFDVSSYNEQFF. As DNA, the CDR3 is TGTGCCAGCAGCTTTGACGTGAGCTCCTACAATGAGCAGTTCTTC.

This clone was observed once. This sequence joins TRBV18 and TRBJ2-5; D tentatively fits TRBD1 or TRBD2 (5 bases each). Germline-derived CDR1 and CDR2 are KGHSH and LQKENI. The CDR3 has 11 residues. The V end lost 5 bases, the J end lost 4 bases, and 5 bases lay between the germline ends. CDR3 nucleotide sequence: TGTGCCAGCTCAGGGGGAGAGACCCAGTACTTC. This codes for CASSGGETQYF.

Comments on this clone: Additional DNA sequences in this sample encode the identical CDR3. The chain uses TRBV5-1 and TRBJ1-1; 7 bases agree with TRBD1. V gave up 4 bases and J gave up 4 bases; unmatched junction bases: 4. Germline values: CDR1 SGHRS, CDR2 YFSETQ. This CDR3 comprises 13 residues. This CDR3 reads CASSSQGGTEAFF. CDR3 DNA sequence: TGCGCCAGCAGCAGTCAGGGGGGCACTGAAGCTTTCTTT.

The rearrangement uses TRBV7-2 and TRBJ2-7; 10 bases match TRBD2. CDR3 length equals 16 residues. The V gene's germline CDR1 is SGHTA and CDR2 FQGNSA. V lost 2 bases, J lost 2 bases, and 6 bases stayed unmatched. CDR3 amino acids: CASSLRRLAGAYEQYF. CDR3 nucleotide sequence: TGTGCCAGCAGCTTAAGGCGCCTAGCGGGGGCCTACGAGCAGTACTTC.

This clone appeared a few times. Just one base apart from a much larger clone, this may be a read error. This chain joins TRBV5-8 and TRBJ2-7; 7 bases are shared with TRBD1. Losses at the gene ends were 4 bases for V and 2 bases for J; bases not matched to a gene: 6. Germline CDR1 SGHTS, CDR2 YDEGEE. This CDR3 contains 14 residues. As DNA, the CDR3 is TGTGCCAGCAGCCAAGGGACAGCCACCTACGAGCAGTACTTC. The encoded protein is CASSQGTATYEQYF.

V is TRBV30 and J is TRBJ1-4, with 7 bases matching TRBD1. The germline V gene has CDR1 GTSNPN and CDR2 SVGIG (reference sequence). The CDR3 runs to 13 residues. With V trimmed by 7 bases and J by 5 bases, 7 bases remained unmatched. The DNA of the CDR3 is TGTGCCTCAAACAGGGGAGGGAATGAAAAACTGTTTTTT. Translation: CASNRGGNEKLFF.

This rearrangement joins TRBV5-8 to TRBJ2-7; D may correspond to TRBD1 or TRBD2 (5 bases each). CDR3 length: 15 amino acids. V was cut by 1 base and J by 5 bases, with 16 bases left in between. CDR1 is SGHTS, CDR2 YDEGEE, per germline. CDR3 loop: CASSLRGVFGNEQYF. In nucleotides, the CDR3 is TGTGCCAGCAGCTTGAGGGGCGTTTTCGGGAACGAGCAGTACTTC.

This chain uses TRBV2 with TRBJ2-7; maybe TRBD1 (5 bases). The CDR3 has 12 residues. CDR1 is SNHLY and CDR2 is FYNNEI in the germline V gene. Trimming took 2 bases from V and 4 from J, leaving 6 bases between them. The CDR3 sequence is CASSEQGYEQYF. CDR3 sequence (DNA): TGTGCCAGCAGTGAACAGGGTTACGAGCAGTACTTC.

J is TRBJ1-1 and V is TRBV30; no firm D call. The V end was cut by 5 bases, the J end by 0 bases, with 10 bases between. This CDR3 contains 13 residues. Germline loops: CDR1 GTSNPN, CDR2 SVGIG (reference sequence). The CDR3 coding sequence is TGTGCCTGGGAACGAATCATGAACACTGAAGCTTTCTTT. It encodes CAWERIMNTEAFF.

This clone was seen just once. This chain connects TRBV9 to TRBJ2-1, with 13 nucleotides matching TRBD2. CDR3 length: 16 residues. The V gene end was trimmed by 4 bases and the J gene end by 7 bases; junction bases not matched to a gene: 8. Germline V CDR1 and CDR2: SGDLS, YYNGEE. CDR3 sequence: CASSPGTSGKGNEQFF. CDR3 DNA: TGTGCCAGCAGCCCCGGGACTAGCGGGAAGGGAAATGAGCAGTTCTTC.

This clone has more than one count but fewer than ten. V gene TRBV29-1 combines with J gene TRBJ2-1, with 7 positions matching TRBD2. Germline V gives CDR1 SQVTM, CDR2 ANQGSEA. The CDR3 has 15 amino acids. V lost 6 bases, J lost 0 bases, and 8 bases stayed unmatched. The CDR3 reads CSVILARSSYNEQFF. CDR3 DNA sequence: TGCAGCGTCATACTAGCGAGAAGCTCCTACAATGAGCAGTTCTTC.

The CDR3 sequence is CATSRGGASGNTDTQYF. DNA for the CDR3: TGTGCCACCAGCAGAGGGGGAGCTAGCGGGAACACAGATACGCAGTATTTT. This chain links TRBV15 with TRBJ2-3; TRBD2 agrees at 9 bases. CDR3 size: 17 residues. V dropped 1 base and J dropped 2; count of bases not matched to a gene: 7. The germline V gene has CDR1 LNHNV and CDR2 YYDKDF (reference sequence). Complete variable domain (other parts from reference TRBV15 and TRBJ2-3): DAMVIQNPRYQVTQFGKPVTLSCSQTLNHNVMYWYQQKSSQAPKLLFHYYDKDFNNEADTPDNFQSRRPNTSFCFLDIRSPGLGDTAMYLCATSRGGASGNTDTQYFGPGTRLTVL.

This sequence joins TRBV6-4 and TRBJ2-3; D is unresolved. The CDR3 runs to 13 residues. The V gene lost 3 bases and the J gene lost 4 bases, with 8 bases spanning the gap. Germline assignment: CDR1 MRHNA and CDR2 SNTAGT. CDR3 sequence reads: CASSEQSADTQYF. CDR3 nucleotides: TGTGCCAGCAGTGAACAGTCCGCAGATACGCAGTATTTT.

The chain employs TRBV28 and TRBJ1-2; tentative D call: TRBD1 (5 bases). Germline CDR1 reads MDHEN; CDR2 reads SYDVKM. This CDR3 spans 14 amino acids. With 8 bases removed from V and 5 bases from J, the gap between germline ends came to 18 bases. This chain's CDR3 is CASRPGPKTYGYTF. CDR3 DNA sequence: TGTGCCAGCCGCCCGGGGCCGAAAACTTATGGCTACACCTTC.